Given below is one TCR beta chain in context. This record belongs to a study of blood T cell repertoires in COVID-19. Study background: Donors in the United States, Italy and Spain gave samples during acute or convalescent COVID-19. T cells, B-cell-depleted T cells, or PBMCs provided the cDNA or gDNA that served as material.

With 3 bases clipped from V and 3 bases from J, the junction kept 6 bases outside the gene matches. There are 16 residues in the CDR3. Germline CDR1 and CDR2: SGDLS and YYNGEE. Original analysis: Amplification from reference gene primers served as the basis for estimated nucleated cell counts. TCRdb's table, derived via immunoSEQ multiplex PCR, lists solely in-frame clones and lacks some. V, J and clone size reflect that table, while D and trimming were determined from the DNA. The data hold about 88,000 clones, with roughly 90% observed a single time. Sequenced sample: peripheral blood. The J gene is TRBJ2-3, the V gene TRBV9, with 11 bases lining up with TRBD2. The receptor was isolated from a woman older than 75 with acute or convalescent COVID-19. CDR3 region: CASSAAWTSGTDTQYF. CDR3 nucleotide sequence: TGTGCCAGCAGCGCAGCGTGGACTAGCGGGACAGATACGCAGTATTTT. Together with reference TRBV9 and TRBJ2-3, the CDR3 gives the full variable domain: DSGVTQTPKHLITATGQRVTLRCSPRSGDLSVYWYQQSLDQGLQFLIQYYNGEERAKGNILERFSAQQFPDLHSELNLSSLELGDSALYFCASSAAWTSGTDTQYFGPGTRLTVL.